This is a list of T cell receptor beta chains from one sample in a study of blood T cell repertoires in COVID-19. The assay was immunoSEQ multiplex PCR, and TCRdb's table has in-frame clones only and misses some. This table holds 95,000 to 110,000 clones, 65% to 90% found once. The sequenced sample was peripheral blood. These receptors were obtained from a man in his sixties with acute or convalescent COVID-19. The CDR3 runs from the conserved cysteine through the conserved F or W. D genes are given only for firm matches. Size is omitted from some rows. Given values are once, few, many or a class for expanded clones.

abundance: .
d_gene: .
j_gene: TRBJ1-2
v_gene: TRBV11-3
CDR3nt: TGTGCCAGCAGCTTAGGTAGCGGCGGTGGCTACACCTTC
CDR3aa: CASSLGSGGGYTF

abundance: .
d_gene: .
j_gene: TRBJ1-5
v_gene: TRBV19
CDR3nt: TGTGCCAGTAGCGAAGGAGCGCGTGGGCCCCAGCATTTT
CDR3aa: CASSEGARGPQHF

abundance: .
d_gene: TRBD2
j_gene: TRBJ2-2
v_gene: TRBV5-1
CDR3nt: TGCGCCAGCAGCTTGGTCGTTAGCGGGATTACCGCGAACACCGGGGAGCTGTTTTTT
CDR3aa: CASSLVVSGITANTGELFF

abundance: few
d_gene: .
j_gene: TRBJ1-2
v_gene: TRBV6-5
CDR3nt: TGTGCCAGCAGTCGAGGTAGGGGGTCTAACTATGGCTACACCTTC
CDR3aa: CASSRGRGSNYGYTF

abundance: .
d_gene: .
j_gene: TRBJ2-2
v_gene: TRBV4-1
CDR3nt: TGCGCCAGCAGCCAAGATCGGTCGGGACACACGAACACCGGGGAGCTGTTTTTT
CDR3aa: CASSQDRSGHTNTGELFF

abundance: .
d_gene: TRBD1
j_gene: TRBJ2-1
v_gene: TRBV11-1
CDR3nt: TGTGCCAGCAGCTTAGACAGGGGCACGTACAATGAGCAGTTCTTC
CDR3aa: CASSLDRGTYNEQFF

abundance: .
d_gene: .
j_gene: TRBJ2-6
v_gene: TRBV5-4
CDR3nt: TGTGCCAGCAGCTTGGACAGCTCTGGGGCCAACGTCCTGACTTTC
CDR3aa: CASSLDSSGANVLTF

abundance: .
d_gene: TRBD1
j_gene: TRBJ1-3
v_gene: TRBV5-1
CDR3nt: TGCGCCAGCAGCACCGGGACAGATAAGTCTGGAAACACCATATATTTT
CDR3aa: CASSTGTDKSGNTIYF

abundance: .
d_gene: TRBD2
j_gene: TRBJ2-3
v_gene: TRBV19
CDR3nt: TGTGCCAGTCAGACTAGCGGGGGGTCCACAGATACGCAGTATTTT
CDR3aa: CASQTSGGSTDTQYF

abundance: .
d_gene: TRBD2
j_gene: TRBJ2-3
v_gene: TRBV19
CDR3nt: TGTGCCAGTAGTTCGTTAGTAGCGGGGGTTTCAGATACGCAGTATTTT
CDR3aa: CASSSLVAGVSDTQYF

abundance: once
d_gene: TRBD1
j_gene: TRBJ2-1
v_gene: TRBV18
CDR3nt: TGTGCCAGCTCACGTAATTCGTGGACAGGGTGGGTAGATGAGCAGTTCTTC
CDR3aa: CASSRNSWTGWVDEQFF

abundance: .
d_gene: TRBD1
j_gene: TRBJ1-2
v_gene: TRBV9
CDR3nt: TGTGCCAGCAGACCCTCAGGGGGAGGCTACACCTTC
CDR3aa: CASRPSGGGYTF

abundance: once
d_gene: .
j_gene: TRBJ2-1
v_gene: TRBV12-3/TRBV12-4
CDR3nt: TGTGCCAGCAGACCTGTCAGCTACAATGAGCAGTTCTTC
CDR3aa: CASRPVSYNEQFF

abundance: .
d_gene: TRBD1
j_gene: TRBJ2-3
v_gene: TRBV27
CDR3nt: TGTGCCAGCAGTTTAAACAGGGGTACAGATACGCAGTATTTT
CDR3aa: CASSLNRGTDTQYF

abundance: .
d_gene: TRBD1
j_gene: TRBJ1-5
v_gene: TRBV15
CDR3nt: TGTGCCACCAGCAGGGGACAGGGGGCGAATAGCAATCAGCCCCAGCATTTT
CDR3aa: CATSRGQGANSNQPQHF

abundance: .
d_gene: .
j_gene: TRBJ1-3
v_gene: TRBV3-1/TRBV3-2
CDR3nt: TGTGCCAGCCTACAAGGGGGAGGAAACACCATATATTTT
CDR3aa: CASLQGGGNTIYF

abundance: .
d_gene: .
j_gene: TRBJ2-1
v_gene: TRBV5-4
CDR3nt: TGTGCCAGCAGCTTGGGCGGCCGTGTCGCGGGAACCTACAATGAGCAGTTCTTC
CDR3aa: CASSLGGRVAGTYNEQFF

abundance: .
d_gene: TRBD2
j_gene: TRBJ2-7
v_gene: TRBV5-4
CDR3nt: TGTGCCAGCAGCCCCAAGGGCGGGAGGGTCTACGAGCAGTACTTC
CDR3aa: CASSPKGGRVYEQYF

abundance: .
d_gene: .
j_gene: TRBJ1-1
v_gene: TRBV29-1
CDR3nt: TGCAGCGTTGACTCGTTGGAGGGCACTGAAGCTTTCTTT
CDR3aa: CSVDSLEGTEAFF

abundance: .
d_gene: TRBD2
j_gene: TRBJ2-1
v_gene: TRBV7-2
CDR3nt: TGTGCCAGCAGCTTTACGGGACTAGGCTACTATGAGCAGTTCTTC
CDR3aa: CASSFTGLGYYEQFF

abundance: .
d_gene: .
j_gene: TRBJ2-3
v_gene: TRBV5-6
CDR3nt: TGTGCCAGCAGCTTGGATGCGTCAGATACGCAGTATTTT
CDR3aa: CASSLDASDTQYF

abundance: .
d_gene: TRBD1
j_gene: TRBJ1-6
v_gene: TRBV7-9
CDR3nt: TGTGCCAGCTCCGACAGGGCTGGGGATTCACCCCTCCACTTT
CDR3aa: CASSDRAGDSPLHF

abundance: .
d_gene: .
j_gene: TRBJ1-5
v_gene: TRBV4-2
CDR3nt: TGTGCCAGCAGCCAAGCAGGGTTTGGCAATCAGCCCCAGCATTTT
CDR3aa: CASSQAGFGNQPQHF

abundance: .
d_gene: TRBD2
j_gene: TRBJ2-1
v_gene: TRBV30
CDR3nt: TGTGCCTGGAGCGCGAGCGGGGGGCCCTACAATGAGCAGTTCTTC
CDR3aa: CAWSASGGPYNEQFF

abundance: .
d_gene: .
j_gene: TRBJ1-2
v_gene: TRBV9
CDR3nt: TGTGCCAGCAGCGTAGGAGGAGGGGACGGCTACACCTTC
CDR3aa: CASSVGGGDGYTF

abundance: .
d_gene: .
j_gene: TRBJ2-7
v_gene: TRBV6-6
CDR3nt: TGTGCCAGCAGTTATGAGACCTACGAGCAGTACTTC
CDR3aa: CASSYETYEQYF

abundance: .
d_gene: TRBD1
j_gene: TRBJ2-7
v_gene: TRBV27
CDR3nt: TGTGCCAGCAGTTTAAGGACAGGGAAGGACTACGAGCAGTACTTC
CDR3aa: CASSLRTGKDYEQYF

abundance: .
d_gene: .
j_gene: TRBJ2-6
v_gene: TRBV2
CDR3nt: TGTGCCAGCAGGCCCCTCAGGGGGGCCAACGTCCTGACTTTC
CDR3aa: CASRPLRGANVLTF

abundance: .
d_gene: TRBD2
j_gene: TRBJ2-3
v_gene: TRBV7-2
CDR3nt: TGTGCCAGCAGCTCGCGGGGGGGGGTAGATACGCAGTATTTT
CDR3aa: CASSSRGGVDTQYF

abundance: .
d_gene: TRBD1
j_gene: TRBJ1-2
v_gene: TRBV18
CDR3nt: TGTGCCAGCTCACGCACGGCGCCTCAAACAGGGGGCACGGGCTATGGCTACACCTTC
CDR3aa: CASSRTAPQTGGTGYGYTF

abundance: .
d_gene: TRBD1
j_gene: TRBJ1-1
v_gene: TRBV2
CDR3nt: TGTGCCAGCAGTTTACAGGGGGCGCAGACTGAAGCTTTCTTT
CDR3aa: CASSLQGAQTEAFF

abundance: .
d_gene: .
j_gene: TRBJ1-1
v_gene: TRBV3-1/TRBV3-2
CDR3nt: TGTGCCAGCAGCCAAGGATTTAAGGACAGCCGGAACACTGAAGCTTTCTTT
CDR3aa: CASSQGFKDSRNTEAFF

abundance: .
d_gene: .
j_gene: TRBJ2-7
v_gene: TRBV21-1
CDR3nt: TGTGCCAGCAGCAGACCCGGCGACAGGGGCGAGCAGTACTTC
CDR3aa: CASSRPGDRGEQYF

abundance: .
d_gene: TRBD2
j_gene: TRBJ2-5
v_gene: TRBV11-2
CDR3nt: TGTGCCAGCAGCTTTCGACTAGCGGGACTACAAGAGACCCAGTACTTC
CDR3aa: CASSFRLAGLQETQYF

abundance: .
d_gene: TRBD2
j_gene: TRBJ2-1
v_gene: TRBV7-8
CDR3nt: TGTGCCAGCAGCTTGCGCCGGACTAGCGGGGTTGAGCAGTTCTTC
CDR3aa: CASSLRRTSGVEQFF

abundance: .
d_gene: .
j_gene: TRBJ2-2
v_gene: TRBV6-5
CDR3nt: TGTGCCAGCAGTTACCTTTCACTCACCGGGGAGCTGTTTTTT
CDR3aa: CASSYLSLTGELFF

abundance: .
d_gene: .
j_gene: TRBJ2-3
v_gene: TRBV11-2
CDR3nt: TGTGCCAGCAGCTTAGTATTTGGGGACAATACGCAGTATTTT
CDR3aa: CASSLVFGDNTQYF

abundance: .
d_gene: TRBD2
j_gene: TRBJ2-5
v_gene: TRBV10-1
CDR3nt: TGCGCCAGCAGTGAGGAGGCCGACACGGGATTAGCGGGGGTCCCTCGGGAGACCCAGTACTTC
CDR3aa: CASSEEADTGLAGVPRETQYF

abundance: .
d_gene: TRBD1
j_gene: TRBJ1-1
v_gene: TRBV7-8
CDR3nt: TGTGCCAGCAGCTTCGGACAGGGGGCCACTGAAGCTTTCTTT
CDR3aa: CASSFGQGATEAFF

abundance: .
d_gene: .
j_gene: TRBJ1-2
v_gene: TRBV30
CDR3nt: TGTGCCTGGAATCTATCTGGGGGCGGAGGCTACACCTTC
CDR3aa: CAWNLSGGGGYTF

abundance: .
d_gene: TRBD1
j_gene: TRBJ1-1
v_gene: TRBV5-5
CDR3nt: TGTGCCAGCAGCTTTATGGACAGGCCCAACACTGAAGCTTTCTTT
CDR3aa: CASSFMDRPNTEAFF

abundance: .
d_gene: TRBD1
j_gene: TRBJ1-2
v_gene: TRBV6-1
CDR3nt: TGTGCCAGCAGTGCGCCTTTTGGGACAGGACAGGGCGGCTACACCTTC
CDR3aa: CASSAPFGTGQGGYTF